The 19 T cell receptor beta chains reported below all come from one sample, sequenced in a study of lymphopenia after photon versus proton radiotherapy. Repertoires were generated with immunoSEQ multiplex PCR, while TCRdb's copy carries only in-frame clones and drops some. The table has 75,000 or so clones, around 82% seen once. This sample comprised peripheral blood, obtained from a patient treated with proton-based radiotherapy. Receptors were obtained from a man aged 55 to 70 with pancreatic cancer.

This chain connects TRBV30 to TRBJ2-5; 14 nucleotides match TRBD2. With V trimmed by 4 bases and J by 5 bases, 12 bases remained unmatched. The CDR3 runs to 17 residues. Germline assignment: CDR1 GTSNPN and CDR2 SVGIG (reference sequence). For the CDR3, the DNA is TGTGCCTGGACAGCGGGACTAGCGGGAGTAGGGGTGGAGACCCAGTACTTC. Encoded protein: CAWTAGLAGVGVETQYF.

This clone was detected only a few times. The V and J genes are TRBV6-1 and TRBJ1-5; the D gene is possibly TRBD1 (5 bases). CDR1 and CDR2 from the germline V gene are MNHNS and SASEGT. Trimming took 3 bases from V and 2 from J, leaving 14 bases between them. The CDR3 totals 16 residues. Written as DNA, the CDR3 is TGTGCCAGCAGTGACGGGACGGGCCCAGGCAATCAGCCCCAGCATTTT. Amino acid sequence: CASSDGTGPGNQPQHF.

The rearrangement links TRBV30 to TRBJ1-1, with a possible D match to TRBD1 (5 bases). The V gene lost 1 base and the J gene lost 4 bases, with 25 bases spanning the gap. The CDR3 contains 18 residues. Germline V CDR1 and CDR2: GTSNPN, SVGIG (reference sequence). The DNA for the CDR3 is TGTGCCTGGAGTGGCGAGGGAGGTGTTGGGACTAGCGCCACTGAAGCTTTCTTT. It codes for CAWSGEGGVGTSATEAFF.

The V gene is TRBV7-2, the J gene TRBJ2-3, with a possible D match to TRBD2 (5 bases). The CDR3 totals 16 residues. Between the trimmed V and J ends, which lost 1 base and 0 bases, there was a span of 11 bases. Germline CDR1 reads SGHTA; CDR2 reads FQGNSA. Here the CDR3 reads CASSLGSGTSTDTQYF. The CDR3 nucleotides read TGTGCCAGCAGCTTAGGGAGCGGCACTAGCACAGATACGCAGTATTTT.

In its sample, this clone was seen a few times. J is TRBJ2-1 and V is TRBV5-6; TRBD1 matches 8 bases. Losses at the gene ends were 0 bases for V and 7 bases for J; bases not matched to a gene: 3. The V gene's germline CDR1 is SGHDT and CDR2 YYEEEE. This CDR3 contains 14 residues. DNA for the CDR3: TGTGCCAGCAGCTTGGGGACAGGGACGAATGAGCAGTTCTTC. Amino acid sequence: CASSLGTGTNEQFF.

This clone appeared a single time. The rearrangement joins TRBV18 to TRBJ1-4; D is unresolved. Per the germline V gene, CDR1 is KGHSH and CDR2 is LQKENI. V was cut by 4 bases and J by 4 bases, with 7 bases left in between. There are 13 residues in the CDR3. The CDR3 DNA reads as TGTGCCAGCTCACTCGGGAGTAATGAAAAACTGTTTTTT. This codes for CASSLGSNEKLFF.

The genes are TRBV7-6 and TRBJ2-2; 7 nucleotides line up with TRBD2. Per germline, CDR1 SGHVS and CDR2 FNYEAQ. J lost 4 bases, V lost 1 base, and 6 bases had no gene match. This CDR3 is built from 16 residues. As DNA, the CDR3 is TGTGCCAGCAGCTTAGATCCCGCTAGCGGCACCGGGGAGCTGTTTTTT. The encoded protein is CASSLDPASGTGELFF. Full variable domain (outside the CDR3, taken from reference TRBV7-6 and TRBJ2-2): GAGVSQSPRYKVTKRGQDVALRCDPISGHVSLYWYRQALGQGPEFLTYFNYEAQQDKSGLPNDRFSAERPEGSISTLTIQRTEQRDSAMYRCASSLDPASGTGELFFGEGSRLTVL.

This rearrangement joins TRBV7-8 to TRBJ2-1; 15 positions match TRBD2. Germline V gives CDR1 SGHVS, CDR2 FQNEAQ. The CDR3 totals 20 residues. The V segment lost 3 bases and the J segment 0 bases; nucleotides outside the gene matches: 9. The chain's CDR3 is CASSFTPGLAGGYSYNEQFF. The CDR3 region has the DNA TGTGCCAGCAGCTTTACTCCGGGACTAGCGGGAGGTTACTCCTACAATGAGCAGTTCTTC.

The V and J genes are TRBV14 and TRBJ1-2, with TRBD1 as a possible D gene (5 bases). The CDR3 length is 16 residues. Between the trimmed V and J ends, which lost 4 bases and 2 bases, there was a span of 17 bases. Germline V gene sequence: CDR1 SGHDN, CDR2 FVKESK. CDR3 DNA sequence: TGTGCCAGCAGCCGAAGCCGAAGGGACTCCAACTATGGCTACACCTTC. Amino acid sequence: CASSRSRRDSNYGYTF.

The chain couples TRBV5-4 to TRBJ2-7; TRBD1 matches 10 bases. The CDR3 is made up of 16 amino acids. Germline lookup yields CDR1 SGHNT and CDR2 YYREEE (reference sequence). Trimming cost V 5 bases and J 6 bases; bases outside gene matches: 14. DNA of the CDR3: TGTGCCAGCAGAAGTACCGGGACAGGGGCCCCCCTCGAGCAGTACTTC. This translates into CASRSTGTGAPLEQYF.

V gene TRBV28 combines with J gene TRBJ1-3; TRBD1 is a possible D gene (5 bases). CDR1 and CDR2 from the germline V gene are MDHEN and SYDVKM. V dropped 6 bases and J dropped 0 bases, with 15 bases sitting between them. The CDR3 length is 16 residues. The CDR3 sequence is CASSSADSFSGNTIYF. The CDR3 nucleotides read TGTGCCAGCAGCTCCGCCGACAGTTTCTCTGGAAACACCATATATTTT.

This rearrangement joins TRBV5-1 to TRBJ2-7; 9 nucleotides align to TRBD1. The CDR3 totals 15 residues. Germline CDR1 SGHRS, CDR2 YFSETQ. V trimming: 4 bases; J trimming: 1 base; junction bases outside the gene matches: 6. CDR3 nucleotide sequence: TGCGCCAGCAGCGACGGGACAGGGAGTTCCTACGAGCAGTACTTC. Its protein product is CASSDGTGSSYEQYF.

The gene calls are TRBV11-3 and TRBJ2-7, with D tentatively TRBD2 (5 bases). The germline V and J ends were trimmed by 3 bases and 5 bases, with 8 bases remaining between them. This CDR3 contains 12 residues. Per the germline V gene, CDR1 is SGHNT and CDR2 is YENEEA. CDR3 DNA sequence: TGTGCCAGCAGCTTTTCGGGGAACGAGCAGTACTTC. Residues: CASSFSGNEQYF.

The rearrangement links TRBV7-8 to TRBJ2-1; TRBD1 matches 8 bases. This CDR3 is 13 amino acids long. The V segment lost 10 bases and the J segment 8 bases; nucleotides outside the gene matches: 10. CDR1 SGHVS and CDR2 FQNEAQ come from the germline V gene. CDR3 nucleotide sequence: TGTGCCATAGCGGACAGGGTTTCCCATGAGCAGTTCTTC. Its translation: CAIADRVSHEQFF.

The chain couples TRBV4-3 to TRBJ2-3; 12 nucleotides match TRBD2. Germline values: CDR1 LGHNA, CDR2 YSLEER. The CDR3 is 18 amino acids. J was trimmed by 3 bases and V by 1 base; bases with no gene match: 8. CDR3 nucleotide sequence: TGCGCCAGCAGCCAAGTCAACCTAGCGGGAGGGCCTACAGATACGCAGTATTTT. This codes for CASSQVNLAGGPTDTQYF.

This rearrangement joins TRBV14 to TRBJ1-1; 8 bases fit TRBD1. There are 15 residues in the CDR3. Germline lookup yields CDR1 SGHDN and CDR2 FVKESK. The V segment lost 4 bases and the J segment 1 base; nucleotides outside the gene matches: 5. CDR3 region: CASSRKGTGNTEAFF. CDR3 DNA sequence: TGTGCCAGCAGCCGCAAAGGGACAGGGAACACTGAAGCTTTCTTT.

The chain has TRBV27 and TRBJ1-2, with D unresolved. Trimming stripped 3 bases from V and 8 bases from J, with 13 bases between. Looked up from germline, CDR1 is MNHEY and CDR2 is SMNVEV (reference sequence). The CDR3 has 13 residues. The CDR3 bases are TGTGCCAGCAGTTTTCTCCCGTCAAGGGGCTACACCTTC. Its translation: CASSFLPSRGYTF.

This chain links TRBV6-1 with TRBJ1-1; maybe TRBD1 (6 bases). Germline V gives CDR1 MNHNS, CDR2 SASEGT. CDR3 length: 14 residues. V was clipped by 0 bases and J by 5 bases, with 10 bases between them. CDR3 bases: TGTGCCAGCAGTGAAGCATGGGGGCTTACTGAAGCTTTCTTT. This encodes CASSEAWGLTEAFF.

This rearrangement joins TRBV19 to TRBJ2-3; 7 nucleotides agree with TRBD1. Germline V gene sequence: CDR1 LNHDA, CDR2 SQIVND (reference sequence). With V trimmed by 5 bases and J by 2 bases, 7 bases remained unmatched. The CDR3 length is 15 residues. The CDR3 region is CASSADRHDTDTQYF. DNA of the CDR3: TGTGCCAGTAGTGCGGACAGGCATGACACAGATACGCAGTATTTT.